This T cell receptor beta chain is from a study of identical twins (dated by TCRdb to the mid-2010s). Background for the entire study: The study deep-sequenced TCR alpha and beta repertoires from monozygotic twins, unrelated adults of various ages and cord blood to test whether fetal clonotypes persist. To rule out contamination, replicate twin experiments were performed at different times with different library preparation protocols. Broad study findings and their caveats: Out-of-frame TCR alpha sequences shared between twins showed an excess of low generation-probability sequences compared with coincidental sharing between unrelated individuals. Abundant cord blood beta clonotypes had fewer insertions, young adult naive repertoires showed a similar but weaker trend, and memory repertoires showed no such trend. The excess sharing between twins in beta out-of-frame sequences was weaker because fewer shared sequences reduced the signal-to-noise ratio. Because the same donors could not be followed over many years, conclusions were based on cross-sectional statistical analysis. Invariant T cells such as MAIT and iNKT could partly confound zero-insertion analyses, although diverse VJ usage argued against such confounding for most clonotypes. Out-of-frame TCR alpha sharing in monozygotic twins was systematically underestimated by recombination models, whereas sharing between unrelated individuals was in agreement with the recombination models.

All donors were healthy Caucasians. Three pairs of female monozygotic twins, all aged roughly 18 to 29 years, were included in the twin cohort. RNA for TCR libraries was isolated from peripheral blood mononuclear cells. Via the germline V gene, CDR1 is SGHTA and CDR2 FQGTGA. CDR3 length: 16 amino acids, cysteine to phenylalanine. Of all the DNA, just the CDR3 is kept, 48 bases in frame from base 1. The V end loses 1 base and the J end loses 0 bases, and a stretch of 10 bases separates them. Libraries were constructed by 5' RACE. The reads were generated on an Illumina HiSeq 2000. Template switching introduced a universal primer binding site; the final cDNA contained a unique molecular identifier, enabling accurate counting of TCR cDNA molecules. First-strand cDNA for TCR alpha and beta chains was synthesized from specific primers in the conserved constant-segment region. To control for contamination, each cDNA library was double barcoded with a SMART-Mk sample barcode plus Illumina barcodes. TruSeq adapter sequences along with Illumina sample barcodes were introduced in two successive PCR steps. TCR alpha and beta cDNA libraries were sequenced on the Illumina HiSeq platform with custom primers. For the original study's pipeline: MiGEC processed the raw reads to extract unique molecular identifiers, while MiXCR was used to determine the CDR3 positions. Recombination models were inferred per individual with the repgenHMM and IGoR tools using an EM algorithm. Shared clonotypes were analyzed with the tcR package in R, and sharing was normalized by the product of cloneset sizes. To study raw recombination without the effects of thymic and clonal selection, out-of-frame nonproductive sequences were analyzed. The public sequencing data were trimmed at Q25 with fastp and processed into clonotypes with MiXCR by TCRdb, which kept only in-frame beta chains. Rows with one shared CDR3 protein collapse into an entry with the most common genes and DNA. The V and J calls come from TCRdb's annotation, not from the publication. The sample table holds around 680,000 distinct CDR3 sequences, of which around 8.3% were seen once. The top ten hold around 0.98% of the sample.

This clonotype was seen only a few times. The antigen it binds to is not known. Base quality data are lacking; no much larger clone is found one base away. These data were also reused for a study on yellow fever vaccine responses in identical twins. As that second study puts it: The T cell response to vaccination in identical twins was reported by the authors to appear partly convergent and partly personalized. In identical twins, the study followed T cell clones that responded to the vaccine with precision.

The specimen was PBMCs. This receptor was identified in a woman between 18 and 30 years old in good health. In this chain, TRBV7-3 is recombined with TRBJ2-1; the D gene assignment is ambiguous. The DNA sequence reads TGTGCCAGCAGCTTAAAGAGTACTACCTCCTACAATGAGCAGTTCTTC. Translated, it gives CASSLKSTTSYNEQFF.